The rows below give T cell receptor beta chains drawn from one sample of a study of response to subunit inactivated influenza vaccine. TCRdb re-called the RT-PCR reads with MiXCR, one entry per CDR3 protein. The sample yields about 540,000 distinct CDR3 sequences, 14% seen once. The sequences come from PBMCs from blood, collected about 11 days after vaccination. These receptors came from a man in his forties or fifties who received an inactivated influenza vaccine. Both conserved end residues are part of each CDR3. D genes are given only for firm matches. Clone size is given for some rows only: seen once, a few or many times, or a class if the clone is expanded.

>TRBD2|TRBV12-3/TRBV12-4|-|TRBJ2-7
CASSLAAGGPFEQYF
TGTGCCAGCAGTTTGGCAGCGGGAGGGCCCTTCGAGCAGTACTTC
>-|TRBV20-1|-|TRBJ2-3
CSARDVMAADTQYF
TGCAGTGCTAGAGATGTTATGGCCGCAGATACGCAGTATTTT
>-|TRBV12-3/TRBV12-4|few|TRBJ1-2
CASSIPGQPGYTF
TGTGCCAGCAGTATCCCGGGACAACCTGGCTACACCTTC
>TRBD2|TRBV7-9|few|TRBJ2-5
CASSARGLAGAETQYF
TGTGCCAGCAGCGCTCGCGGGCTAGCGGGAGCAGAGACCCAGTACTTC
>-|TRBV7-6|-|TRBJ2-5
CASSRRGDKRTQYF
TGTGCCAGCAGCCGGAGGGGAGATAAGAGGACCCAGTACTTC
>TRBD2|TRBV28|-|TRBJ2-7
CASRRGLADAYEQYF
TGTGCCAGCAGACGAGGACTAGCGGATGCCTACGAGCAGTACTTC
>-|TRBV9|-|TRBJ2-1
CASSVVARSYNEQFF
TGTGCCAGCAGCGTAGTAGCGAGATCCTACAATGAGCAGTTCTTC
>TRBD1|TRBV27|many|TRBJ1-1
CASSLRTGTTEAFF
TGTGCCAGCAGCCTCAGGACAGGGACCACTGAAGCTTTCTTT
>-|TRBV9|few|TRBJ1-6
CASSVGHPYNSPLHF
TGTGCCAGCAGCGTAGGACATCCCTATAATTCACCCCTCCACTTT
>TRBD1|TRBV18|-|TRBJ2-3
CASSPLQGARTDTQYF
TGTGCCAGCTCACCACTCCAGGGGGCTCGCACAGATACGCAGTATTTT
>TRBD2|TRBV20-1|few|TRBJ2-7
CSARRDWGTSGRPSSYEQYF
TGCAGTGCTAGAAGAGATTGGGGGACTAGCGGGAGGCCGAGCTCCTACGAGCAGTACTTC